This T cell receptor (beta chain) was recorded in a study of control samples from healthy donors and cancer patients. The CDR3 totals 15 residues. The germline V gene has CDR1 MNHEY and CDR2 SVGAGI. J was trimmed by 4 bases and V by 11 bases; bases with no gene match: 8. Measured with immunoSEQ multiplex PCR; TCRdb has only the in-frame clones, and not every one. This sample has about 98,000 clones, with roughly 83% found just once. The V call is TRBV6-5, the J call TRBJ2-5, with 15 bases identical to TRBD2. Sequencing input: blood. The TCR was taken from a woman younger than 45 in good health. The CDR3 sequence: CAARTSGGAGETQYF. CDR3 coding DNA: TGTGCCGCACGGACTAGCGGGGGGGCGGGAGAGACCCAGTACTTC.